This T cell receptor beta chain was captured in a study of cytomegalovirus exposure and HLA in healthy donors. The PCR made use of 60 Vbeta and 13 Jbeta primers. Generated by immunoSEQ multiplex PCR, the TCRdb table keeps only in-frame clones and is missing some. The repertoire holds some 130,000 clones, around four fifths seen once, with 0.85% to 1.3% in the top ten. In the case of this clone: Antigen unknown.

General study results and limits: Prediction of most subjects' HLA-A and HLA-B alleles by TCR beta sequences was reportedly accurate.

Germline CDR1 reads MNHEY; CDR2 reads SVGAGI. The CDR3 consists of 13 residues. V lost 5 bases to trimming and J lost 1 base, with 8 bases between them. The source is a human donor in good health. V usage is TRBV6-5 and J usage is TRBJ1-2; maybe TRBD1 (5 bases). Sample: PBMCs. For the CDR3, the DNA is TGTGCCAGCAGTCGACAGAGTAACTATGGCTACACCTTC. Amino acid sequence: CASSRQSNYGYTF.